A single sample is the source of the 30 T cell receptor beta chains below, sequenced in a study of beta chain features in type 1 diabetes. The study reverse transcribed the entire isolated RNA, so it sequenced expressed TCRB transcripts. Data came from immunoSEQ multiplex PCR; TCRdb stores just in-frame clones and leaves some out. In the table there are around 240,000 clones, more than 9% of which are singletons. The sequenced material came from naive CD4+ T cells from blood. The origin of the receptors is a woman aged 18 to 35 in good health.

This clone was counted only a few times. The chain uses TRBV6-1 and TRBJ1-2, with 9 bases aligning to TRBD1. Germline CDR1 reads MNHNS; CDR2 reads SASEGT. The CDR3 loop spans 16 amino acids. Losses at the gene ends were 0 bases for V and 1 base for J; bases not matched to a gene: 3. Written as DNA, the CDR3 is TGTGCCAGCAGTGAAGCGGGACAGGGAGGTAACTATGGCTACACCTTC. Translating it yields CASSEAGQGGNYGYTF.

Only a few counts were recorded for this clone. The chain is built from TRBV19 and TRBJ2-5, with 7 bases matching TRBD2. V lost 3 bases to trimming and J lost 4 bases; unmatched junction nucleotides: 11. Germline V gene sequence: CDR1 LNHDA, CDR2 SQIVND (reference sequence). The length of the CDR3 is 16 residues. DNA for the CDR3: TGTGCCAGTAGTATCCGTCCGGCAGGGAGGGGAGAGACCCAGTACTTC. Translating it yields CASSIRPAGRGETQYF. The full variable domain, rest sourced from reference TRBV19 and TRBJ2-5, is DGGITQSPKYLFRKEGQNVTLSCEQNLNHDAMYWYRQDPGQGLRLIYYSQIVNDFQKGDIAEGYSVSREKKESFPLTVTSAQKNPTAFYLCASSIRPAGRGETQYFGPGTRLLVL.

The J gene is TRBJ1-5, the V gene TRBV25-1, with D hard to call. The CDR3 has 16 residues. The V end lost 4 bases, the J end lost 0 bases, and 13 bases lay between the germline ends. The germline gives CDR1 MGHDK, CDR2 SYGVNS. The DNA of the CDR3 is TGTGCCAGCAGTGGCTCGACGGGAAATAGCAATCAGCCCCAGCATTTT. Its translation: CASSGSTGNSNQPQHF.

This clone has just a few counts. V is TRBV19 and J is TRBJ1-5, with 8 bases identical to TRBD1. The J segment lost 2 bases and the V segment lost 3 bases, leaving 6 bases of the junction unmatched. The CDR3 length is 16 residues. From germline, CDR1 is LNHDA and CDR2 SQIVND (reference sequence). In nucleotides, the CDR3 is TGTGCCAGTAGTATCAGGACAGGGCCAGGCAATCAGCCCCAGCATTTT. Residues: CASSIRTGPGNQPQHF.

This clone was seen a handful of times. The chain has TRBV6-5 and TRBJ2-7; D gene unclear. Germline CDR1 reads MNHEY; CDR2 reads SVGAGI. Trimming took 4 bases from V and 6 from J, leaving 10 bases between them. This CDR3 spans 12 amino acids. The CDR3 DNA follows: TGTGCCAGCAGTTCCTTTGAGAGCGAGCAGTACTTC. Encoded protein: CASSSFESEQYF.

CDR3 sequence reads: CAWSQDRSNQPQHF. For the CDR3, the DNA is TGTGCCTGGAGTCAAGACAGGAGCAATCAGCCCCAGCATTTT. The chain couples TRBV30 to TRBJ1-5; D is possibly TRBD1 (6 bases). V gave up 2 bases and J gave up 1 base, with 9 bases separating them. This CDR3 spans 14 amino acids. Germline CDR1 is GTSNPN and CDR2 is SVGIG (reference sequence).

The chain carries TRBV15 and TRBJ2-7, with D possibly matching TRBD1 (6 bases). The length of the CDR3 is 15 residues. Trimming shortened V by 0 bases and J by 2 bases, and 11 bases separated the two germline ends. Germline-derived CDR1 and CDR2 are LNHNV and YYDKDF (reference sequence). CDR3 in amino acids: CATSREQGTPYEQYF. The CDR3 DNA reads as TGTGCCACCAGCAGAGAACAGGGAACCCCCTACGAGCAGTACTTC.

This chain uses TRBV18 with TRBJ2-7; D gene ambiguous. Trimming pared 1 base from V and 4 bases from J, leaving 8 bases between. There are 13 residues in the CDR3. Germline lookup yields CDR1 KGHSH and CDR2 LQKENI. The CDR3 spells CASSPLGLYEQYF. In DNA, the CDR3 is TGTGCCAGCTCACCACTCGGGTTGTACGAGCAGTACTTC. Together with reference TRBV18 and TRBJ2-7, the CDR3 gives the full variable domain: NAGVMQNPRHLVRRRGQEARLRCSPMKGHSHVYWYRQLPEEGLKFMVYLQKENIIDESGMPKERFSAEFPKEGPSILRIQQVVRGDSAAYFCASSPLGLYEQYFGPGTRLTVT.

The genes are TRBV7-8 and TRBJ2-5, with TRBD2 matching over 11 bases. Per germline, CDR1 SGHVS and CDR2 FQNEAQ. V dropped 1 base and J dropped 3; count of bases not matched to a gene: 1. This CDR3 is built from 15 residues. The CDR3, as DNA: TGTGCCAGCAGCTTAGGGGGACTAGCGGAAGAGACCCAGTACTTC. Protein: CASSLGGLAEETQYF.

This clone appeared a few times. This chain uses TRBV5-1 with TRBJ2-7, with a weak D call TRBD2 (6 bases). The CDR3 has 16 residues. Germline-derived CDR1 and CDR2 are SGHRS and YFSETQ. Deletions cut 5 bases from V and 0 bases from J, with 18 bases between. In DNA, the CDR3 is TGCGCCAGCAGTCTTTTGGGGGGTACCACCTCCTACGAGCAGTACTTC. This codes for CASSLLGGTTSYEQYF.

Only a few counts were recorded for this clone. The CDR3 spells CASSVAASGWEKLFF. The CDR3 DNA is TGTGCCAGCAGCGTAGCGGCCTCGGGTTGGGAAAAACTGTTTTTT. The chain uses TRBV9 and TRBJ1-4; no definite D call. V lost 0 bases, J lost 8 bases, and 14 bases lay in between. The CDR3 is 15 amino acids. Germline V gene sequence: CDR1 SGDLS, CDR2 YYNGEE.

The chain carries TRBV9 and TRBJ1-2; 9 nucleotides match TRBD1. The V gene end was trimmed by 0 bases and the J gene end by 2 bases; junction bases not matched to a gene: 2. CDR1 SGDLS and CDR2 YYNGEE come from the germline V gene. The CDR3 extends over 15 amino acids. In DNA, the CDR3 is TGTGCCAGCAGCGTAGGGGGACAGGGAAACTATGGCTACACCTTC. Translation: CASSVGGQGNYGYTF.

This clone was detected only a few times. This rearrangement joins TRBV30 to TRBJ1-5, with D possibly being TRBD1 (5 bases). The CDR3 runs 13 residues. Germline-derived CDR1 and CDR2 are GTSNPN and SVGIG (reference sequence). V was trimmed by 3 bases and J by 6 bases, leaving 12 bases between them. The CDR3 DNA sequence: TGTGCCTGGAGCCGGCAGGGAGGTCAGCCCCAGCATTTT. This codes for CAWSRQGGQPQHF.

The chain links TRBV18 to TRBJ1-3; possible D gene TRBD1, 6 bases. The CDR3 length is 13 residues. Germline assignment: CDR1 KGHSH and CDR2 LQKENI. V was cut by 5 bases and J by 5 bases, with 10 bases left in between. The CDR3 DNA is TGTGCCAGCTCAAAGGACAGCCGAAACACCATATATTTT. As protein: CASSKDSRNTIYF.

This clone was observed a few times. The gene calls are TRBV11-2 and TRBJ2-5; tentative D call: TRBD1 (6 bases). Germline CDR1 reads SGHAT; CDR2 reads FQNNGV. The CDR3 has 15 amino acids. V was trimmed by 5 bases and J by 1 base, leaving 14 bases between them. In DNA, the CDR3 is TGTGCCAGCAGCAAAACCTCAGGGGCCCAAGAGACCCAGTACTTC. Translating it yields CASSKTSGAQETQYF.

The chain combines TRBV5-1 with TRBJ2-3; D perhaps matches TRBD2 (5 bases). CDR3 length: 13 residues. V shed 4 bases and J shed 6 bases, with 12 bases lying between them. Per germline, CDR1 SGHRS and CDR2 YFSETQ. The CDR3 region is CASSGRAADTQYF. CDR3 coding DNA: TGCGCCAGCAGCGGGCGAGCGGCGGATACGCAGTATTTT.

V usage is TRBV27 and J usage is TRBJ1-1; 12 nucleotides match TRBD1. The CDR3 spans 13 residues. Germline assignment: CDR1 MNHEY and CDR2 SMNVEV (reference sequence). With V trimmed by 5 bases and J by 6 bases, 1 base remained unmatched. CDR3 sequence reads: CASSGTGGSEAFF. DNA of the CDR3: TGTGCCAGCAGTGGGACAGGGGGCTCTGAAGCTTTCTTT.

This clone was counted between two and nine times. DNA for the CDR3: TGCAGTGCGGCCACAGATACGCAGTATTTT. It codes for CSAATDTQYF. The genes are TRBV20-1 and TRBJ2-3; D not resolved. The V end was cut by 6 bases, the J end by 2 bases, with 3 bases between. This CDR3 comprises 10 residues. Germline CDR1 DFQATT, CDR2 SNEGSKA (reference sequence).

The chain couples TRBV6-5 to TRBJ2-2; possibly TRBD1 for D (5 bases). The CDR3 runs to 14 residues. CDR1 and CDR2 from the germline V gene are MNHEY and SVGAGI. Trimming removed 11 bases at V and 7 bases at J, with 20 bases between. The CDR3 sequence: CASKGHPAGGELFF. Here the CDR3 DNA reads TGTGCCTCAAAAGGACACCCCGCTGGCGGGGAGCTGTTTTTT.

This clone was counted between two and nine times. The chain has TRBV7-9 and TRBJ2-7; TRBD1 agrees at 10 bases. Germline V gene sequence: CDR1 SEHNR, CDR2 FQNEAQ (reference sequence). The V gene end was trimmed by 2 bases and the J gene end by 3 bases; junction bases not matched to a gene: 10. CDR3 length: 17 residues. CDR3 sequence: CASSLSYGGQGIYEQYF. DNA for the CDR3: TGTGCCAGCAGCTTATCATACGGGGGACAGGGGATCTACGAGCAGTACTTC. The full variable domain, in which reference TRBV7-9 and TRBJ2-7 provide the parts outside the CDR3, is DTGVSQNPRHKITKRGQNVTFRCDPISEHNRLYWYRQTLGQGPEFLTYFQNEAQLEKSRLLSDRFSAERPKGSFSTLEIQRTEQGDSAMYLCASSLSYGGQGIYEQYFGPGTRLTVT.

The genes are TRBV9 and TRBJ2-1, with D possibly matching TRBD1 (6 bases). The ends were cut back, 0 bases at V and 2 bases at J, with 24 bases in the middle. The CDR3 extends over 20 amino acids. Germline V gene data show CDR1 as SGDLS and CDR2 as YYNGEE. In nucleotides, the CDR3 is TGTGCCAGCAGCGTAGCAAAGGGGCACGACAGGTGGGGCCCCTACAATGAGCAGTTCTTC. Protein sequence: CASSVAKGHDRWGPYNEQFF. Drawing the rest from reference TRBV9 and TRBJ2-1, the complete variable domain is DSGVTQTPKHLITATGQRVTLRCSPRSGDLSVYWYQQSLDQGLQFLIQYYNGEERAKGNILERFSAQQFPDLHSELNLSSLELGDSALYFCASSVAKGHDRWGPYNEQFFGPGTRLTVL.

The chain combines TRBV6-1 with TRBJ1-5; D is perhaps TRBD1 (6 bases). Germline V lookup: CDR1 MNHNS, CDR2 SASEGT. This CDR3 spans 14 amino acids. V was pared by 5 bases and J by 6 bases, with 14 bases between. The CDR3 loop reads CASSFWGQPQPQHF. DNA for the CDR3: TGTGCCAGCAGTTTCTGGGGGCAGCCTCAGCCCCAGCATTTT.

This clone was observed a few times. The CDR3 region has the DNA TGTGCCAGCAGCCCAGATCTGCGGCAAACCCAGTACTTC. This sequence encodes CASSPDLRQTQYF. V gene TRBV11-2 combines with J gene TRBJ2-5; unclear D gene. Trimming took off 5 bases at V and 8 bases at J, with 15 bases between the two ends. CDR3 length: 13 amino acids. The germline V gene has CDR1 SGHAT and CDR2 FQNNGV.

This clone was found a few times. The sample has other DNA sequences that encode this CDR3 too. V is TRBV6-1 and J is TRBJ2-7; D ambiguous. CDR3 length: 12 residues. Germline CDR1 and CDR2: MNHNS and SASEGT. The V end lost 6 bases, the J end lost 1 base, and 7 bases lay between the germline ends. CDR3 amino acids: CASSQVSYEQYF. The DNA of the CDR3 is TGTGCCAGCAGCCAGGTTTCCTACGAGCAGTACTTC.

This chain connects TRBV4-2 to TRBJ2-7, with D hard to call. This CDR3 region has 14 residues. The germline CDR1 and CDR2 sequences are LGHNA and YNFKEQ. The ends were cut back, 1 base at V and 4 bases at J, with 11 bases in the middle. The CDR3 sequence is CASSQVLSLYEQYF. Here the CDR3 DNA reads TGTGCCAGCAGCCAAGTCTTGAGTCTTTACGAGCAGTACTTC.

The chain has TRBV19 and TRBJ2-3; D is uncertain. Germline V gives CDR1 LNHDA, CDR2 SQIVND (reference sequence). The CDR3 has 11 amino acids. Trimming pared 6 bases from V and 6 bases from J, leaving 7 bases between. The CDR3: CASRRLDTQYF. CDR3 coding DNA: TGTGCCAGTAGACGACTCGATACGCAGTATTTT.

This clone was counted between two and nine times. The genes are TRBV14 and TRBJ2-7; D is perhaps TRBD1 (6 bases). Germline V gene sequence: CDR1 SGHDN, CDR2 FVKESK. This CDR3 contains 14 residues. V shed 4 bases and J shed 4 bases, with 14 bases lying between them. The CDR3 reads CASSLQGLVYEQYF. CDR3 nucleotide sequence: TGTGCCAGCAGCCTTCAGGGGCTTGTGTACGAGCAGTACTTC.

This chain connects TRBV2 to TRBJ2-5; D gene unclear. V was shortened by 8 bases and J by 5 bases, with 12 bases between the two germline ends. CDR3 length equals 12 residues. CDR1 SNHLY and CDR2 FYNNEI come from the germline V gene. The CDR3 is CASRESWETQYF. CDR3 nucleotide sequence: TGTGCCAGCCGCGAGTCGTGGGAGACCCAGTACTTC. The whole variable domain, filled in from reference TRBV2 and TRBJ2-5, reads EPEVTQTPSHQVTQMGQEVILRCVPISNHLYFYWYRQILGQKVEFLVSFYNNEISEKSEIFDDQFSVERPDGSNFTLKIRSTKLEDSAMYFCASRESWETQYFGPGTRLLVL.

The chain joins TRBV27 to TRBJ2-2; D might be TRBD2 (7 bases). The CDR3 is 14 residues long. The V gene's germline CDR1 is MNHEY and CDR2 SMNVEV (reference sequence). V was clipped by 5 bases and J by 13 bases, with 20 bases between them. The CDR3 nucleotides read TGTGCCAGCAGTGCCGCGGGGGCTCTTATGGGGCTGTTTTTT. As protein: CASSAAGALMGLFF.

The rearrangement links TRBV19 to TRBJ1-5; TRBD1 aligns across 11 bases. Germline CDR1 and CDR2: LNHDA and SQIVND (reference sequence). The CDR3 length is 15 residues. The junction had 5 bases not matched to a gene; V was cut back by 3 bases and J by 7 bases. CDR3 sequence: CASSIRTGGRQPQHF. In DNA, the CDR3 is TGTGCCAGTAGTATTCGGACAGGGGGCCGGCAGCCCCAGCATTTT. The full variable domain, rest sourced from reference TRBV19 and TRBJ1-5, is DGGITQSPKYLFRKEGQNVTLSCEQNLNHDAMYWYRQDPGQGLRLIYYSQIVNDFQKGDIAEGYSVSREKKESFPLTVTSAQKNPTAFYLCASSIRTGGRQPQHFGDGTRLSIL.